The clone carrying this T cell receptor beta chain was counted many times. Its antigen is currently unknown. The length of the CDR3 is 14 residues. From germline, CDR1 is MDHEN and CDR2 SYDVKM. With 5 bases clipped from V and 7 bases from J, the junction kept 4 bases outside the gene matches. TCRbeta library preparation incorporated unique molecular identifiers. TCRdb re-analysed the PCR reads in MiXCR, keeping a single row per CDR3 protein. The sample contains fewer than 250,000 distinct CDR3 sequences, 6.5% to 10% of which appear only once. The sample belongs to a study of T-cell reconstitution after alpha-beta-depleted transplantation in children. Study-wide points: Some patients' high day-60 TCRbeta diversity was traced to surviving recipient T cells and thymic progenitors. T cells produced anew were the main source of T-cell counts and diversity one year after transplant. At around two months after transplant, the alpha-beta T cells were reportedly derived from several hundred expanded clones that came from non-depleted graft cells.

The TCR sequence derives from a male patient between 10 and 17 years old who had a stem cell transplant for acute lymphoblastic leukemia, so the T cells may come from the graft donor. V and J are TRBV28 and TRBJ1-5; TRBD1 matches 11 bases. The material was PBMCs, mostly from graft donor cells, obtained 180 days after TCRalphabeta/CD19-depleted stem cell transplant. CDR3 sequence: CASSGQGAGQPQHF. CDR3 coding DNA: TGTGCCAGCAGTGGACAGGGGGCCGGACAGCCCCAGCATTTT.